This TCR beta chain emerged from a study of blood T cell repertoires in COVID-19. Study details: From T cells, B-cell-depleted T cells, or PBMCs came the material, which was cDNA or gDNA.

The CDR3 has 14 amino acids. V shed 6 bases, J shed 3 bases, and the junction held 3 bases outside the gene matches. In germline, CDR1 is MNHEY, CDR2 SVGAGI. Measured with immunoSEQ multiplex PCR; TCRdb has only the in-frame clones, and not every one. The sample lists a few hundred thousand clones; around 88% were seen once. All recovered Cohort 3 donors got two negative PCRs, got clearance, or saw symptom resolution. V gene TRBV6-5 combines with J gene TRBJ2-5, with 11 bases aligning to TRBD1. Sequenced: PBMCs or T cells enriched from blood (not recorded which). The sequence was obtained from a woman in her forties who had recovered from COVID-19. The CDR3 nucleotides are TGTGCCAGCAGCCGGGACAGGGGGAAAGAGACCCAGTACTTC. Its protein is CASSRDRGKETQYF.